One and the same sample provided the 17 T cell receptor beta chains below, sequenced in a study of OX40 agonist ivuxolimab in advanced cancers. Profiled with immunoSEQ multiplex PCR; TCRdb holds only in-frame clones, not every one. The sample has tens of thousands of clones, roughly 84% seen once. The sequencing here drew on CD4+ or CD8+ T cells sorted from blood, taken in a trial of the OX40 agonist ivuxolimab. The origin of the receptors is an adult with an advanced solid tumor such as melanoma, head and neck, liver or kidney cancer.

This clone has only one observation. The chain joins TRBV30 to TRBJ1-2; tentatively, D is TRBD1 (6 bases). This CDR3 comprises 11 residues. With 7 bases removed from V and 3 bases from J, the gap between germline ends came to 9 bases. Germline values: CDR1 GTSNPN, CDR2 SVGIG (reference sequence). In DNA, the CDR3 is TGTGCCTCCGGACAGTACTATGGCTACACCTTC. Protein product: CASGQYYGYTF.

The genes are TRBV2 and TRBJ1-4; D gene ambiguous. Trimming took 8 bases from V and 10 from J, leaving 14 bases between them. The CDR3 runs to 12 residues. Germline-derived CDR1 and CDR2 are SNHLY and FYNNEI. This CDR3 reads CASGSASRKLFF. As DNA, the CDR3 is TGTGCCAGCGGATCAGCCAGTCGAAAACTGTTTTTT.

The chain combines TRBV9 with TRBJ2-6; TRBD1 aligns across 9 bases. Germline-derived CDR1 and CDR2 are SGDLS and YYNGEE. Trimming at V came to 4 bases and at J to 4 bases, leaving 6 bases not matched to a gene. The CDR3 sequence is 16 residues long. The CDR3 nucleotides are TGTGCCAGCAGCTCACAGGGGGCGGGAGGGGCCAACGTCCTGACTTTC. Translating gives CASSSQGAGGANVLTF.

This chain connects TRBV29-1 to TRBJ2-3, with TRBD1 matching 7 bases. The CDR3 runs to 13 residues. The V and J ends lost 8 bases and 0 bases, in that order; junction bases with no gene match: 5. CDR1 is SQVTM and CDR2 is ANQGSEA in the germline V gene. CDR3 nucleotides: TGCAGCATTCTACAGGGGAGCACAGATACGCAGTATTTT. This gives the protein CSILQGSTDTQYF.

The chain employs TRBV19 and TRBJ2-5; 9 nucleotides match TRBD2. Trimming cost V 7 bases and J 3 bases; bases outside gene matches: 18. The CDR3 is made up of 18 amino acids. Germline V gene data show CDR1 as LNHDA and CDR2 as SQIVND (reference sequence). CDR3 residues: CASTAGGGTLQPKETQYF. DNA for the CDR3: TGTGCCAGTACCGCGGGGGGGGGCACCTTACAACCCAAAGAGACCCAGTACTTC.

The J gene is TRBJ1-4, the V gene TRBV7-9, with TRBD1 as a possible D gene (5 bases). This CDR3 region has 14 residues. Germline CDR1 SEHNR, CDR2 FQNEAQ (reference sequence). V was cut by 4 bases and J by 8 bases, with 14 bases left in between. CDR3 sequence: CASSYPGAAEKLFF. The CDR3 nucleotides are TGTGCCAGCAGCTACCCCGGGGCGGCGGAAAAACTGTTTTTT.

V and J are TRBV7-6 and TRBJ2-1, with a weak D call TRBD2 (6 bases). The V end was cut by 2 bases, the J end by 7 bases, with 18 bases between. This CDR3 has 16 residues. Germline V gene data show CDR1 as SGHVS and CDR2 as FNYEAQ. The CDR3 DNA reads TGTGCCAGCAGCTTAACGTCCGGGACTGTCATGAATGAGCAGTTCTTC. Encoded protein: CASSLTSGTVMNEQFF.

V and J are TRBV7-2 and TRBJ1-5; D is unclear. V was cut by 6 bases and J by 5 bases, with 14 bases left in between. Germline lookup yields CDR1 SGHTA and CDR2 FQGNSA. The CDR3 length is 14 residues. CDR3 in DNA: TGTGCCAGCAGTTACGGGCTAGGAGATCAGCCCCAGCATTTT. It encodes CASSYGLGDQPQHF.

The gene calls are TRBV5-6 and TRBJ2-3, with D possibly TRBD2 on 6 matching bases. The V end lost 4 bases, the J end lost 2 bases, and 14 bases lay between the germline ends. The germline V gene has CDR1 SGHDT and CDR2 YYEEEE. The CDR3 spans 15 residues. This CDR3 is CASSQYLAITDTQYF. Written as DNA, the CDR3 is TGTGCCAGCAGCCAGTACCTAGCGATCACAGATACGCAGTATTTT.

This sequence joins TRBV19 and TRBJ1-2; 8 bases match TRBD1. This CDR3 is 14 amino acids long. Germline trimming cut 3 bases from V and 3 bases from J; bases unmatched to any gene: 3. Germline V gives CDR1 LNHDA, CDR2 SQIVND (reference sequence). CDR3 bases: TGTGCCAGTAGTATCTCGGACAGGGACTATGGCTACACCTTC. As protein: CASSISDRDYGYTF.

This chain links TRBV6-5 with TRBJ2-5, with D possibly TRBD1 on 5 matching bases. The CDR3 extends over 13 amino acids. In germline, CDR1 is MNHEY, CDR2 SVGAGI. The V gene lost 6 bases and the J gene lost 2 bases, with 10 bases spanning the gap. CDR3 nucleotide sequence: TGTGCCAGCAGCTACGACAGTCAAGAGACCCAGTACTTC. Translation: CASSYDSQETQYF.

V and J are TRBV5-1 and TRBJ2-5, with D possibly being TRBD2 (6 bases). The CDR3 is 14 residues long. The V end lost 4 bases, the J end lost 1 base, and 11 bases lay between the germline ends. CDR1 and CDR2 (germline): SGHRS, YFSETQ. The CDR3 loop is CASSPGTAQETQYF. The CDR3 region has the DNA TGCGCCAGCAGCCCCGGGACTGCCCAAGAGACCCAGTACTTC. The whole variable domain, remainder taken from reference TRBV5-1 and TRBJ2-5, is KAGVTQTPRYLIKTRGQQVTLSCSPISGHRSVSWYQQTPGQGLQFLFEYFSETQRNKGNFPGRFSGRQFSNSRSEMNVSTLELGDSALYLCASSPGTAQETQYFGPGTRLLVL.

This clone was counted once. The chain links TRBV5-1 to TRBJ2-3; D possibly corresponds to TRBD1 (6 bases). CDR1 is SGHRS, CDR2 YFSETQ, per germline. This CDR3 region has 14 residues. V lost 4 bases, J lost 1 base, and 10 bases lay in between. The CDR3 protein is CASSLGGGTDTQYF. The CDR3 bases are TGCGCCAGCAGCCTAGGGGGAGGCACAGATACGCAGTATTTT.

There are a few counts of this clone. V usage is TRBV4-1 and J usage is TRBJ1-4, with D hard to call. The ends were cut back, 0 bases at V and 6 bases at J, with 11 bases in the middle. The V gene's germline CDR1 is MGHRA and CDR2 YSYEKL. This CDR3 contains 15 residues. DNA of the CDR3: TGCGCCAGCAGCCAAGATCATCGGCGCGATGAAAAACTGTTTTTT. Translation: CASSQDHRRDEKLFF.

The rearrangement links TRBV10-3 to TRBJ2-7; D might be TRBD2 (6 bases). CDR3 size: 13 residues. The germline CDR1 and CDR2 sequences are ENHRY and SYGVKD. V shed 6 bases and J shed 5 bases, with 14 bases lying between them. CDR3 sequence (DNA): TGTGCCATCAGCACTCTAGCGATCGACGAGCAGTACTTC. The encoded protein is CAISTLAIDEQYF.

The count of this clone is one. The chain links TRBV6-5 to TRBJ2-7; 12 bases align to TRBD2. CDR1 MNHEY and CDR2 SVGAGI come from the germline V gene. The CDR3 extends over 16 amino acids. The V and J ends lost 4 bases and 3 bases, in that order; junction bases with no gene match: 7. The CDR3 DNA follows: TGTGCCAGCAGTTTGGGACTAGCGGGCCTCAACTACGAGCAGTACTTC. The encoded protein is CASSLGLAGLNYEQYF.

This clone was seen more than once but under ten times. The rearrangement links TRBV7-2 to TRBJ2-3; weak D call: TRBD2 (5 bases). The CDR3 is 15 residues long. Per the germline V gene, CDR1 is SGHTA and CDR2 is FQGNSA. V shed 1 base and J shed 5 bases, with 13 bases lying between them. CDR3 nucleotide sequence: TGTGCCAGCAGCTTAGGGCGGGCTGCTAGAGATACGCAGTATTTT. It yields the protein CASSLGRAARDTQYF.